Listed here is a single TCR beta chain. Its antigen remains unidentified. This entry comes from a study of cytomegalovirus exposure and HLA in healthy donors. V lost 4 bases to trimming and J lost 4 bases; unmatched junction nucleotides: 13. The CDR3 contains 17 residues. CDR1 is MDHEN and CDR2 is SYDVKM in the germline V gene. General observations from the study: Later analysis identified some 16,000 TCR beta sequences associated with HLA alleles, using a false discovery rate threshold of 0.05. A prior analysis recorded that most TCR beta V segments were productive about 90% or about 30% of the time.

13 Jbeta primers and 60 Vbeta primers were used for the PCR. In the authors' workflow: Roughly 80 million unique TCR beta chains, 10 million to 14 million shared, were counted in a later analysis. Sequencing used immunoSEQ multiplex PCR; TCRdb keeps in-frame clones, though not all of them. The D gene and trimming were derived from the DNA, and the V and J assignments and clone size from that table. This listing includes nearly 200,000 clones. Source material: PBMCs. This chain joins TRBV28 and TRBJ1-3, with TRBD1 identical over 7 bases. The origin of this receptor is a boy aged 5-17 years in good health and CMV-seronegative. The DNA for the CDR3 is TGTGCCAGCAGTTCCGTAAGGTATAGGGGGCGAGGAAACACCATATATTTT. Translated: CASSSVRYRGRGNTIYF. Together with reference TRBV28 and TRBJ1-3, the CDR3 gives the full variable domain: DVKVTQSSRYLVKRTGEKVFLECVQDMDHENMFWYRQDPGLGLRLIYFSYDVKMKEKGDIPEGYSVSREKKERFSLILESASTNQTSMYLCASSSVRYRGRGNTIYFGEGSWLTVV.